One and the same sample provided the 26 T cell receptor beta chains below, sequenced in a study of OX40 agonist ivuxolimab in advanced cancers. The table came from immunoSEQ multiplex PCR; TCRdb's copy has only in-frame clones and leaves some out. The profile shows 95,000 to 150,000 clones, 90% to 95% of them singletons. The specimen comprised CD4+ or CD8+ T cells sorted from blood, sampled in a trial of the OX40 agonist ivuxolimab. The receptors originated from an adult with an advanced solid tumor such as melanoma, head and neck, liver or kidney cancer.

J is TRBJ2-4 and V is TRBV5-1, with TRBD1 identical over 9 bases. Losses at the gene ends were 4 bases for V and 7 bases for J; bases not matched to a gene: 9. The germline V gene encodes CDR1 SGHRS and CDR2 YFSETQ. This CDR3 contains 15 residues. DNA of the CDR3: TGCGCCAGCAGCCCAACGACAGGGGGTCGGAACATTCAGTACTTC. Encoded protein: CASSPTTGGRNIQYF. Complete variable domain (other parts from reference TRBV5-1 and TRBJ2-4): KAGVTQTPRYLIKTRGQQVTLSCSPISGHRSVSWYQQTPGQGLQFLFEYFSETQRNKGNFPGRFSGRQFSNSRSEMNVSTLELGDSALYLCASSPTTGGRNIQYFGAGTRLSVL.

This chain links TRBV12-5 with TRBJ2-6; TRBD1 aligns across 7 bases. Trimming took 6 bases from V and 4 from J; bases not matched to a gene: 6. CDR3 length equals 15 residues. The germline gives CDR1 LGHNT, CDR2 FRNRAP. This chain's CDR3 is CASGGDRVGANVLTF. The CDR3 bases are TGTGCTAGTGGGGGCGACAGGGTCGGGGCCAACGTCCTGACTTTC.

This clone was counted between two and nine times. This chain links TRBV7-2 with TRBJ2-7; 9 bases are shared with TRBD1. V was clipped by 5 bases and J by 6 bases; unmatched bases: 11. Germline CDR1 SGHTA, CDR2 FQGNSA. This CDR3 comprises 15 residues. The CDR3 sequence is CASSPIQGAISEQYF. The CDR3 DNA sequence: TGTGCCAGCAGCCCTATACAGGGGGCAATTTCCGAGCAGTACTTC. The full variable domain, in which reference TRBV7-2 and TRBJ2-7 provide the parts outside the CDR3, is GAGVSQSPSNKVTEKGKDVELRCDPISGHTALYWYRQSLGQGLEFLIYFQGNSAPDKSGLPSDRFSAERTGGSVSTLTIQRTQQEDSAVYLCASSPIQGAISEQYFGPGTRLTVT.

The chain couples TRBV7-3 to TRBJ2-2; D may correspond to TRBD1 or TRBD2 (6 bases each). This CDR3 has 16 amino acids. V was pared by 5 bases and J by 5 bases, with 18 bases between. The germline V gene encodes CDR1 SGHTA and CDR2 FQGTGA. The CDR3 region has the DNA TGTGCCAGCAGCCCCGTAGGGGGGCGCGGGACCGGGGAGCTGTTTTTT. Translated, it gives CASSPVGGRGTGELFF.

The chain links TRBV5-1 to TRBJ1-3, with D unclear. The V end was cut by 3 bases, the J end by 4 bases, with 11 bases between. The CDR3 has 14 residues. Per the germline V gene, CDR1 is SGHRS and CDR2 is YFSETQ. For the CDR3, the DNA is TGCGCCAGCAGCTCGATAGACCGGGGAAACACCATATATTTT. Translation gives CASSSIDRGNTIYF.

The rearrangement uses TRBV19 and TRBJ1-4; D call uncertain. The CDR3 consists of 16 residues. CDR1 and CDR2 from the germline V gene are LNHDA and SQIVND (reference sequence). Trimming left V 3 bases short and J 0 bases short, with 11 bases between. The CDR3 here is CASSISQGTTNEKLFF. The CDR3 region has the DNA TGTGCCAGTAGTATTTCGCAAGGGACAACTAATGAAAAACTGTTTTTT.

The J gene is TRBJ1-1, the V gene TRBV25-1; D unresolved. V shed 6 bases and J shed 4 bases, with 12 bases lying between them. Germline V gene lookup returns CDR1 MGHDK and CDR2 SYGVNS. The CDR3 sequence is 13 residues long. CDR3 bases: TGTGCCAGCAGCAAATCGGGGATCACTGAAGCTTTCTTT. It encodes CASSKSGITEAFF.

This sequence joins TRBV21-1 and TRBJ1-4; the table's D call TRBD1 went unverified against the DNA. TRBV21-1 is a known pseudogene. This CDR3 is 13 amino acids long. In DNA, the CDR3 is TGTGCCAGCAGCCAAGGGACAGTTGAAAAACTGTTTTTT. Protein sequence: CASSQGTVEKLFF.

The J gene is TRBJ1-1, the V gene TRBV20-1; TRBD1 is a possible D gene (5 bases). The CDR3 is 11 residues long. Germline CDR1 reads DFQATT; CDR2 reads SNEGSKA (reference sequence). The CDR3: CRTDKNTEAFF. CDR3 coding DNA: TGCAGGACGGACAAGAACACTGAAGCTTTCTTT.

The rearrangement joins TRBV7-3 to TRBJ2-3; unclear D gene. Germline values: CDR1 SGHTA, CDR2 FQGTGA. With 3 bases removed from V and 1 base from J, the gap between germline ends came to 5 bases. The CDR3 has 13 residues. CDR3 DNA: TGTGCCAGCAGCTTTAGGCGCACAGATACGCAGTATTTT. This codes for CASSFRRTDTQYF.

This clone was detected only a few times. The CDR3 loop is CASRLDRSSYNSPLHF. The CDR3 DNA is TGTGCCAGCAGGCTAGACCGGAGCTCCTATAATTCACCCCTCCACTTT. This chain links TRBV11-2 with TRBJ1-6, with D unclear. This CDR3 is built from 16 residues. V gave up 6 bases and J gave up 0 bases, with 12 bases separating them. Germline assignment: CDR1 SGHAT and CDR2 FQNNGV.

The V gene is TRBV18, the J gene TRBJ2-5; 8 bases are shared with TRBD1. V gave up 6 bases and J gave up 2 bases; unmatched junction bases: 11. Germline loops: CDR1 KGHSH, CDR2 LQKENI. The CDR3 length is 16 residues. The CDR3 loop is CASSPFQGAQQETQYF. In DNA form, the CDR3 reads TGTGCCAGCTCCCCCTTCCAGGGGGCTCAACAAGAGACCCAGTACTTC.

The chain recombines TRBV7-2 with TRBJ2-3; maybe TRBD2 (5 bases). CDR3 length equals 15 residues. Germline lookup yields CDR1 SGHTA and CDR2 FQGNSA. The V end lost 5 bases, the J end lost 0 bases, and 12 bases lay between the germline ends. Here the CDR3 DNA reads TGTGCCAGCAGCGTAAGCGGAACTAGCACAGATACGCAGTATTTT. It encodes CASSVSGTSTDTQYF.

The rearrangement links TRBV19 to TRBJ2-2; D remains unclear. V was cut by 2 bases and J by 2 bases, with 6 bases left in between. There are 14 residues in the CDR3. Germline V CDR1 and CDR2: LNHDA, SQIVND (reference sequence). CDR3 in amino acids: CASSIRSNTGELFF. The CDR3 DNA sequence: TGTGCCAGTAGTATACGTTCCAACACCGGGGAGCTGTTTTTT.

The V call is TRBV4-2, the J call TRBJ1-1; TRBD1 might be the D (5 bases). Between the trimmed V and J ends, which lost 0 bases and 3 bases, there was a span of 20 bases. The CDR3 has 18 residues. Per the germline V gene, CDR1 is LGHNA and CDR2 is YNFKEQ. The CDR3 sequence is CASSQDRRGVSDDTEAFF. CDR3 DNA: TGTGCCAGCAGCCAAGATCGGCGGGGGGTTAGTGATGACACTGAAGCTTTCTTT.

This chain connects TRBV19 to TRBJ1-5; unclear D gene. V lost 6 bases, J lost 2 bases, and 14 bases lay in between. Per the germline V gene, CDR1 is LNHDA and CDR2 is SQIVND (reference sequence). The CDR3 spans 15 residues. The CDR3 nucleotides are TGTGCCAGTAGCCGTACAACGGGCGGCAATCAGCCCCAGCATTTT. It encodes CASSRTTGGNQPQHF.

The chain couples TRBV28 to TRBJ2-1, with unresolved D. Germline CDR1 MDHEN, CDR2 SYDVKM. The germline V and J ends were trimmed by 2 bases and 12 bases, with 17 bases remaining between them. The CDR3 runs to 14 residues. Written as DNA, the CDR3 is TGTGCCAGCAGTTTAAGGCCACACCCCGATGGGCAGTTCTTC. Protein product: CASSLRPHPDGQFF.

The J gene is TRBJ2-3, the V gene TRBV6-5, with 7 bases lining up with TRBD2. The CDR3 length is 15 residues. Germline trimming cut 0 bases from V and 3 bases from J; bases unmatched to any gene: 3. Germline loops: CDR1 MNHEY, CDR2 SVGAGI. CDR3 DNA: TGTGCCAGCAGTTACTCCAGCGGGAAAACAGATACGCAGTATTTT. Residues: CASSYSSGKTDTQYF.

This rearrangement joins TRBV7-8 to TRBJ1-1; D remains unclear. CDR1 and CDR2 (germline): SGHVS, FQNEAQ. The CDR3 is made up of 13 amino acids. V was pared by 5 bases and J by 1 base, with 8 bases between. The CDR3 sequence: CASSQGKNTEAFF. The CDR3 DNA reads TGTGCCAGCAGCCAAGGGAAGAACACTGAAGCTTTCTTT.

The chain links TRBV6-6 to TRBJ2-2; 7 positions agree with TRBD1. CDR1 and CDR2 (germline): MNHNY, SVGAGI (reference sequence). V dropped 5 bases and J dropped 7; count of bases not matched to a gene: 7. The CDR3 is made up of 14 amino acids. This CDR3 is CASSLRDSNGELFF. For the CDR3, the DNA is TGTGCCAGCAGTCTCCGGGACAGTAACGGGGAGCTGTTTTTT.

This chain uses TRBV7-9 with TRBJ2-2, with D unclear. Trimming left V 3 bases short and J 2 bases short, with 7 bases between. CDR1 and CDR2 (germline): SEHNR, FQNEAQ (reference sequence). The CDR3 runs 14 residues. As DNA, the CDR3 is TGTGCCAGCAGCTTGGACCTTAACACCGGGGAGCTGTTTTTT. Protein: CASSLDLNTGELFF.

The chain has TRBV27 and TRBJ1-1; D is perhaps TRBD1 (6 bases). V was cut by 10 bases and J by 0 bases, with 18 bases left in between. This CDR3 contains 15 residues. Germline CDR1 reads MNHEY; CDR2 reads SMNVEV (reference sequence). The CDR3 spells CATRGTGRMNTEAFF. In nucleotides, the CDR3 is TGTGCCACAAGGGGAACAGGGCGCATGAACACTGAAGCTTTCTTT.

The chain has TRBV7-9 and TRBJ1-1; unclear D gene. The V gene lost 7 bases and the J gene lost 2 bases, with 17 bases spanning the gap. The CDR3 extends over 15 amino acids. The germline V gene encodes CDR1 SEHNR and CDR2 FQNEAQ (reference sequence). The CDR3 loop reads CASIRQAAINTEAFF. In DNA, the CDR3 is TGTGCCAGCATCCGCCAAGCAGCCATCAACACTGAAGCTTTCTTT.

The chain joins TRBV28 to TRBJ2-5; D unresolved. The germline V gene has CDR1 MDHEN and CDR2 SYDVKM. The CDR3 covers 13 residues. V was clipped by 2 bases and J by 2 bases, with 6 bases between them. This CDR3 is CASSLELQETQYF. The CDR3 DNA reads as TGTGCCAGCAGTTTAGAACTGCAAGAGACCCAGTACTTC.

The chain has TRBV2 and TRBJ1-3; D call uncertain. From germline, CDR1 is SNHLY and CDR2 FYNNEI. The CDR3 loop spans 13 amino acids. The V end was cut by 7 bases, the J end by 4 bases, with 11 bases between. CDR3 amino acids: CASTPALGNTIYF. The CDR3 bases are TGTGCCAGCACCCCAGCCCTCGGAAACACCATATATTTT.

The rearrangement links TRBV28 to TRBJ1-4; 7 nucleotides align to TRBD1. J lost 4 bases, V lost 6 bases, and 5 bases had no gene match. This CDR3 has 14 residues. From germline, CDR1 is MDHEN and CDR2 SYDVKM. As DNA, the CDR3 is TGTGCCAGCAGCCACAGGGGACATAATGAAAAACTGTTTTTT. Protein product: CASSHRGHNEKLFF.